One and the same sample provided the 30 T cell receptor beta chains below, sequenced in a study of identical twins. Using its own MiXCR run on the 5' RACE reads, TCRdb lists one record per CDR3 protein. This table holds about 700,000 distinct CDR3 sequences, 6% to 6.5% found once. The source material was naive T cells sorted from blood. These TCRs come from a man between 18 and 29 years old in good health.

At least ten counts were recorded for this clonotype. This chain joins TRBV20-1 and TRBJ1-5; D is unclear. This CDR3 region has 13 residues. Trimming took 8 bases from V and 5 from J, leaving 16 bases between them. The V gene's germline CDR1 is DFQATT and CDR2 SNEGSKA (reference sequence). DNA of the CDR3: TGCAGTACAGCCTCCGGGAGCGATCAGCCCCAGCATTTT. Translation gives CSTASGSDQPQHF.

This clonotype was counted at least ten times. The rearrangement uses TRBV13 and TRBJ2-3; no reliable D call. The V gene lost 5 bases and the J gene lost 4 bases, with 16 bases spanning the gap. Per germline, CDR1 PRHDT and CDR2 FYEKMQ (reference sequence). The CDR3 sequence is 15 residues long. The CDR3 bases are TGTGCCAGCAGCGGAACGTGGGGTCAATCAGATACGCAGTATTTT. It encodes CASSGTWGQSDTQYF.

This clonotype came up many times. The chain employs TRBV5-1 and TRBJ2-7; no definite D call. From germline, CDR1 is SGHRS and CDR2 YFSETQ. The CDR3 loop spans 14 amino acids. Trimming cost V 4 bases and J 0 bases, with 11 bases left between them. The CDR3 loop is CASSPDPDSYEQYF. In DNA, the CDR3 is TGCGCCAGCAGCCCGGATCCAGACTCCTACGAGCAGTACTTC.

The rearrangement links TRBV5-4 to TRBJ2-1; D gene uncertain. Trimming took off 5 bases at V and 5 bases at J, with 17 bases between the two ends. This CDR3 comprises 15 residues. Germline values: CDR1 SGHNT, CDR2 YYREEE (reference sequence). CDR3 bases: TGTGCCAGCAGTTCAAATCCCCCCGTTAACAATGAGCAGTTCTTC. Its protein is CASSSNPPVNNEQFF.

This clonotype was counted between two and nine times. The V and J genes are TRBV9 and TRBJ2-2; no clear D. Trimming stripped 0 bases from V and 0 bases from J, with 6 bases between. Germline CDR1 reads SGDLS; CDR2 reads YYNGEE. This CDR3 has 15 residues. The CDR3 coding sequence is TGTGCCAGCAGCGTAGGCAGCACGAACACCGGGGAGCTGTTTTTT. It is translated as CASSVGSTNTGELFF.

Ten or more counts support this clonotype. The J gene is TRBJ2-1, the V gene TRBV5-1; 7 nucleotides line up with TRBD2. CDR3 size: 14 residues. The V segment lost 3 bases and the J segment 8 bases; nucleotides outside the gene matches: 8. Germline loops: CDR1 SGHRS, CDR2 YFSETQ. DNA of the CDR3: TGCGCCAGCAGCTGGGGGGGGAATAAGGATGAGCAGTTCTTC. This translates into CASSWGGNKDEQFF.

This clonotype was seen ten or more times. The chain has TRBV12-3 or TRBV12-4 and TRBJ2-5; 15 bases agree with TRBD2. The CDR3 spans 17 residues. V was pared by 11 bases and J by 4 bases, with 14 bases of the junction left unmatched. The DNA of the CDR3 is TGTGCCGGCGGACTAGCGGGAGGGCCTAGGGATCCAGAGACCCAGTACTTC. Translated, it gives CAGGLAGGPRDPETQYF.

In its sample, this clonotype was seen many times. The J gene is TRBJ2-1, the V gene TRBV29-1, with 10 bases fitting TRBD1. Germline CDR1 is SQVTM and CDR2 is ANQGSEA. With V trimmed by 6 bases and J by 4 bases, 6 bases remained unmatched. The CDR3 is 14 amino acids. In nucleotides, the CDR3 is TGCAGCGTCGGACAGGGGGACCCATACAATGAGCAGTTCTTC. This codes for CSVGQGDPYNEQFF.

The CDR3 sequence is CASSQDGTINEQFF. The DNA for the CDR3 is TGCGCCAGCAGCCAAGACGGGACTATCAATGAGCAGTTCTTC. The gene calls are TRBV4-3 and TRBJ2-1, with 7 bases that match TRBD2. Germline V CDR1 and CDR2: LGHNA, YSLEER. The CDR3 extends over 14 amino acids. V shed 0 bases and J 6 bases; nucleotides not matched to a gene: 2.

There are many counts of this clonotype. The rearrangement links TRBV7-9 to TRBJ2-1; D tentatively reads TRBD1 or TRBD2 (5 bases each). The CDR3 covers 14 residues. Looked up from germline, CDR1 is SEHNR and CDR2 is FQNEAQ (reference sequence). Deletions cut 2 bases from V and 9 bases from J, with 14 bases between. The CDR3 DNA reads TGTGCCAGCAGCTTACTCTCAGCTGGGGGTGAGCAGTTCTTC. This codes for CASSLLSAGGEQFF. Supplemented by reference TRBV7-9 and TRBJ2-1, the full variable domain reads DTGVSQNPRHKITKRGQNVTFRCDPISEHNRLYWYRQTLGQGPEFLTYFQNEAQLEKSRLLSDRFSAERPKGSFSTLEIQRTEQGDSAMYLCASSLLSAGGEQFFGPGTRLTVL.

This clonotype was found many times. V gene TRBV20-1 combines with J gene TRBJ2-7; no definite D call. The CDR3 sequence is 11 residues long. From germline, CDR1 is DFQATT and CDR2 SNEGSKA (reference sequence). The V end lost 5 bases, the J end lost 7 bases, and 12 bases lay between the germline ends. The CDR3 is CSAPDLGEQYF. The CDR3 DNA follows: TGCAGTGCTCCCGACCTAGGGGAGCAGTACTTC.

For the CDR3, the DNA is TGTGCCAGCAGTTTCCGCTTTAATTCACCCCTCCACTTT. This translates into CASSFRFNSPLHF. J is TRBJ1-6 and V is TRBV28; D is unresolved. This CDR3 region has 13 residues. Germline-derived CDR1 and CDR2 are MDHEN and SYDVKM. The V end lost 3 bases, the J end lost 6 bases, and 6 bases lay between the germline ends.

This clonotype was observed at least ten times. This chain joins TRBV7-8 and TRBJ2-3, with a possible D match to TRBD2 (5 bases). CDR1 is SGHVS, CDR2 FQNEAQ, per germline. Trimming shortened V by 8 bases and J by 0 bases, and 15 bases separated the two germline ends. The CDR3 spans 15 residues. The CDR3, as DNA: TGTGCCAGCTCCGCTCGCGGGCTTAGCACAGATACGCAGTATTTT. The encoded protein is CASSARGLSTDTQYF.

In this sample, this clonotype turned up a few times. This chain links TRBV11-2 with TRBJ1-2; the D is unclear. The CDR3 contains 15 residues. V was trimmed by 5 bases and J by 6 bases, leaving 19 bases between them. CDR1 and CDR2 from the germline V gene are SGHAT and FQNNGV. The CDR3 reads CASSPTEAWRDGYTF. The CDR3 nucleotides read TGTGCCAGCAGCCCAACAGAGGCCTGGCGAGATGGCTACACCTTC.

This clonotype appeared a few times. The J gene is TRBJ2-1, the V gene TRBV4-2, with 11 bases matching TRBD2. The CDR3 length is 19 residues. The J segment lost 0 bases and the V segment lost 0 bases, leaving 7 bases of the junction unmatched. Germline V gene lookup returns CDR1 LGHNA and CDR2 YNFKEQ. The DNA for the CDR3 is TGTGCCAGCAGCCAAGAGATAGCGGGAGGGCCGAGCTCCTACAATGAGCAGTTCTTC. Protein product: CASSQEIAGGPSSYNEQFF.

This clonotype was counted ten times or more. The chain couples TRBV6-2 or TRBV6-3 to TRBJ1-1; TRBD1 matches at 8 bases. CDR3 length equals 15 residues. V dropped 6 bases and J dropped 5; count of bases not matched to a gene: 11. CDR1 and CDR2 (germline): MNHEY, SVGEGT. CDR3 region: CASSRSGGGLTEAFF. CDR3 nucleotides: TGTGCCAGCAGCCGATCAGGGGGCGGTTTAACTGAAGCTTTCTTT.

The CDR3 here is CASSFRDRVGYEQYF. The DNA for the CDR3 is TGTGCCAGCAGTTTCCGGGACAGGGTGGGGTACGAGCAGTACTTC. This chain links TRBV12-3 or TRBV12-4 with TRBJ2-7; 9 nucleotides align to TRBD1. The CDR3 has 15 amino acids. V shed 3 bases and J 4 bases; nucleotides not matched to a gene: 7.

The chain uses TRBV3-1 and TRBJ2-3; 8 bases agree with TRBD2. Germline trimming cut 1 base from V and 2 bases from J; bases unmatched to any gene: 8. The CDR3 extends over 17 amino acids. The germline V gene encodes CDR1 LGHDT and CDR2 YNNKEL (reference sequence). Here the CDR3 DNA reads TGTGCCAGCAGCCAAGGGGTACTAGCGGATTTCACAGATACGCAGTATTTT. This encodes CASSQGVLADFTDTQYF.

This clonotype came up many times. The rearrangement uses TRBV10-3 and TRBJ2-1; D remains ambiguous. The CDR3 is made up of 13 amino acids. CDR1 and CDR2 (germline): ENHRY, SYGVKD. The V gene lost 6 bases and the J gene lost 0 bases, with 6 bases spanning the gap. In DNA, the CDR3 is TGTGCCATCAGGGACCTCTCCTACAATGAGCAGTTCTTC. Translated: CAIRDLSYNEQFF.

This clonotype was counted a few times. The chain uses TRBV15 and TRBJ1-1; unclear D gene. The CDR3 loop spans 15 amino acids. The V and J ends lost 8 bases and 0 bases respectively, with 16 bases between them. Germline CDR1 is LNHNV and CDR2 is YYDKDF (reference sequence). For the CDR3, the DNA is TGTGCCACCTTGTCTGGGTTTCCTATGAACACTGAAGCTTTCTTT. Protein sequence: CATLSGFPMNTEAFF.

This clonotype appeared many times. The rearrangement links TRBV20-1 to TRBJ1-6, with D hard to call. V lost 5 bases, J lost 8 bases, and 16 bases lay in between. Germline assignment: CDR1 DFQATT and CDR2 SNEGSKA (reference sequence). The length of the CDR3 is 14 residues. CDR3 protein: CSAPTEGPDSPLHF. The CDR3 nucleotides are TGCAGTGCTCCGACGGAGGGCCCAGATTCACCCCTCCACTTT.

J is TRBJ2-1 and V is TRBV18, with 7 bases aligning to TRBD1. With 1 base clipped from V and 0 bases from J, the junction kept 6 bases outside the gene matches. There are 17 residues in the CDR3. Germline V CDR1 and CDR2: KGHSH, LQKENI. For the CDR3, the DNA is TGTGCCAGCTCACCACGGTCGAGGGACAGCTCCTACAATGAGCAGTTCTTC. As protein: CASSPRSRDSSYNEQFF.

This clonotype has just a few counts. The chain is built from TRBV14 and TRBJ2-1; D uncertain. The CDR3 runs 14 residues. V shed 0 bases and J shed 15 bases, with 18 bases lying between them. From germline, CDR1 is SGHDN and CDR2 FVKESK. In nucleotides, the CDR3 is TGTGCCAGCAGCCAAGAGGGTTCAAGCGCAGTCCCGTTCTTC. Residues: CASSQEGSSAVPFF.

This clonotype was seen a few times. The chain combines TRBV10-3 with TRBJ2-1, with TRBD2 matching over 9 bases. The trim removed 2 bases at V and 4 bases at J, leaving 3 bases unmatched. The length of the CDR3 is 15 residues. Germline assignment: CDR1 ENHRY and CDR2 SYGVKD. CDR3 sequence reads: CAISEGREGYNEQFF. DNA for the CDR3: TGTGCCATCAGTGAGGGGCGGGAGGGATACAATGAGCAGTTCTTC.

CDR3 loop: CASSHTPGLAGGAEQFF. The CDR3 nucleotides are TGTGCCAGCAGCCATACCCCGGGACTAGCGGGAGGAGCTGAGCAGTTCTTC. The genes are TRBV3-1 and TRBJ2-1; 15 bases are a match to TRBD2. CDR3 length equals 17 residues. Germline values: CDR1 LGHDT, CDR2 YNNKEL (reference sequence). Germline trimming cut 3 bases from V and 9 bases from J; bases unmatched to any gene: 9.

The chain employs TRBV30 and TRBJ2-4; the D call may be TRBD1 or TRBD2 (5 bases each). V lost 7 bases to trimming and J lost 1 base, with 14 bases between them. Germline assignment: CDR1 GTSNPN and CDR2 SVGIG (reference sequence). The CDR3 contains 14 residues. The CDR3 DNA follows: TGTGCCTTGGGACCCTTGGGGGCCAAAAACATTCAGTACTTC. This sequence encodes CALGPLGAKNIQYF.

This clonotype was seen more than once but under ten times. The rearrangement joins TRBV9 to TRBJ2-1, with D uncertain. The ends were cut back, 0 bases at V and 10 bases at J, with 17 bases in the middle. This CDR3 has 15 residues. From germline, CDR1 is SGDLS and CDR2 YYNGEE. CDR3 DNA sequence: TGTGCCAGCAGCGTAGATATAGTCGCGACGATGGAGCAGTTCTTC. Its protein is CASSVDIVATMEQFF.

The CDR3 spells CASSYQTGDRSYEQYF. In DNA, the CDR3 is TGTGCCAGCAGTTACCAAACTGGGGACAGATCCTACGAGCAGTACTTC. The V call is TRBV6-2 or TRBV6-3, the J call TRBJ2-7, with 7 positions matching TRBD1. V shed 2 bases and J 1 base; nucleotides not matched to a gene: 8. In germline, CDR1 is MNHEY, CDR2 SVGEGT. The CDR3 sequence is 16 residues long.

In this sample, this clonotype turned up a few times. The genes are TRBV4-3 and TRBJ1-4; D perhaps matches TRBD1 (5 bases). This CDR3 spans 15 amino acids. Trimming removed 1 base from V and 5 bases from J, with 11 bases in between. Per the germline V gene, CDR1 is LGHNA and CDR2 is YSLEER. The CDR3 coding sequence is TGCGCCAGCAGCCAAGGGGGAGGGGTCAATGAAAAACTGTTTTTT. Translating gives CASSQGGGVNEKLFF.

The table lists this clonotype with many counts. This chain joins TRBV5-1 and TRBJ1-1; D gene uncertain. Germline CDR1 reads SGHRS; CDR2 reads YFSETQ. This CDR3 contains 13 residues. V dropped 3 bases and J dropped 5 bases, with 11 bases sitting between them. The CDR3 here is CASSSQDTTEAFF. CDR3 DNA: TGCGCCAGCAGCTCGCAGGATACAACTGAAGCTTTCTTT. The full variable domain, completed using reference TRBV5-1 and TRBJ1-1, is KAGVTQTPRYLIKTRGQQVTLSCSPISGHRSVSWYQQTPGQGLQFLFEYFSETQRNKGNFPGRFSGRQFSNSRSEMNVSTLELGDSALYLCASSSQDTTEAFFGQGTRLTVV.